The 19 T cell receptor beta chains reported below all come from one sample, sequenced in a study of neurological immune-mediated disorders. TCRdb independently ran MiXCR on the 5' RACE reads; one entry per CDR3 protein. In the table there are some 60,000 distinct CDR3 sequences, roughly 4% of which are singletons. Input material: PBMCs. The receptors derive from a woman aged 50 to 60 with multiple sclerosis.

This clonotype was observed at least ten times. The gene calls are TRBV20-1 and TRBJ2-7; TRBD2 matches 13 bases. Germline CDR1 is DFQATT and CDR2 is SNEGSKA (reference sequence). The length of the CDR3 is 15 residues. V lost 7 bases, J lost 3 bases, and 9 bases stayed unmatched. The CDR3 nucleotides are TGCAGTGTTCCGACACTAGCGGGAGGGAACTACGAGCAGTACTTC. Translating gives CSVPTLAGGNYEQYF.

At least ten counts were recorded for this clonotype. J is TRBJ2-2 and V is TRBV18, with D possibly matching TRBD2 (6 bases). The CDR3 is 14 residues long. Germline V gene sequence: CDR1 KGHSH, CDR2 LQKENI. V was pared by 6 bases and J by 3 bases, with 11 bases between. CDR3 nucleotides: TGTGCCAGCTCGCGGGGCACACACACCGGGGAGCTGTTTTTT. Translating it yields CASSRGTHTGELFF.

The sample holds many counts of this clonotype. J is TRBJ2-1 and V is TRBV3-1; 8 bases are shared with TRBD2. With 0 bases clipped from V and 5 bases from J, the junction kept 6 bases outside the gene matches. The germline CDR1 and CDR2 sequences are LGHDT and YNNKEL (reference sequence). This CDR3 is 16 amino acids long. The CDR3 DNA follows: TGTGCCAGCAGCCAAGAAGGGACTAGGGGGGACAATGAGCAGTTCTTC. It translates to CASSQEGTRGDNEQFF.

Ten or more counts support this clonotype. This chain connects TRBV7-2 to TRBJ1-3; D not certain. Germline CDR1 and CDR2: SGHTA and FQGNSA. The CDR3 loop spans 16 amino acids. Trimming left V 1 base short and J 0 bases short, with 10 bases between. The CDR3 DNA follows: TGTGCCAGCAGCTTAGGGACTGCTAGCTCTGGAAACACCATATATTTT. It is translated as CASSLGTASSGNTIYF.

This clonotype appeared many times. The rearrangement joins TRBV20-1 to TRBJ1-4, with a possible D match to TRBD1 (6 bases). This CDR3 has 17 amino acids. The germline V gene encodes CDR1 DFQATT and CDR2 SNEGSKA (reference sequence). V gave up 0 bases and J gave up 5 bases, with 19 bases separating them. The CDR3 spells CSARDKATGGGNEKLFF. The CDR3 bases are TGCAGTGCTAGAGATAAGGCGACAGGAGGAGGCAATGAAAAACTGTTTTTT.

The sample holds many counts of this clonotype. This chain connects TRBV15 to TRBJ2-1, with 12 bases fitting TRBD1. Germline trimming cut 5 bases from V and 2 bases from J; bases unmatched to any gene: 1. CDR3 size: 15 residues. Germline CDR1 LNHNV, CDR2 YYDKDF (reference sequence). The CDR3 nucleotides are TGTGCCACCAGCCGGGACAGGGGGCCCTACAATGAGCAGTTCTTC. Translation gives CATSRDRGPYNEQFF.

This clonotype was observed many times. V gene TRBV29-1 combines with J gene TRBJ1-1; D not certain. Trimming shortened V by 4 bases and J by 0 bases, and 9 bases separated the two germline ends. CDR1 and CDR2 from the germline V gene are SQVTM and ANQGSEA. This CDR3 region has 13 residues. The CDR3 bases are TGCAGCGTTGGCCCCGTTTTGAACACTGAAGCTTTCTTT. Protein sequence: CSVGPVLNTEAFF.

This clonotype was seen only once. Possible read error: a much larger clone is one base away. The chain has TRBV5-1 and TRBJ1-1; TRBD1 might be the D (5 bases). The CDR3 covers 15 residues. The germline V gene encodes CDR1 SGHRS and CDR2 YFSETQ. The V gene lost 1 base and the J gene lost 5 bases, with 15 bases spanning the gap. CDR3 DNA: TGCGCCAGCAGCTTGAGGGAGGGGAGCGGTACTGAAGCTTTCTTT. Residues: CASSLREGSGTEAFF.

This clonotype was seen ten or more times. The genes are TRBV20-1 and TRBJ2-3; 10 positions match TRBD2. Germline CDR1 DFQATT, CDR2 SNEGSKA (reference sequence). The CDR3 is 13 amino acids. The J segment lost 1 base and the V segment lost 5 bases, leaving 0 bases of the junction unmatched. The CDR3 DNA sequence: TGCAGTGCTGGACTAGCGGGCACAGATACGCAGTATTTT. This translates into CSAGLAGTDTQYF.

As regards this clonotype: Being one base from a much bigger clone, this may be a read error. The chain joins TRBV7-2 to TRBJ2-7, with D perhaps assigned TRBD1 or TRBD2 (5 bases each). CDR1 is SGHTA and CDR2 is FQGNSA in the germline V gene. V was shortened by 2 bases and J by 6 bases, with 14 bases between the two germline ends. CDR3 length: 14 amino acids. In nucleotides, the CDR3 is TGTGCCAGCAGCTTATCCGGGACCCCGGGCGAGCAGTACTTC. Translated: CASSLSGTPGEQYF. The full variable domain, rest sourced from reference TRBV7-2 and TRBJ2-7, is GAGVSQSPSNKVTEKGKDVELRCDPISGHTALYWYRQSLGQGLEFLIYFQGNSAPDKSGLPSDRFSAERTGGSVSTLTIQRTQQEDSAVYLCASSLSGTPGEQYFGPGTRLTVT.

The chain recombines TRBV7-9 with TRBJ1-2; D uncertain. There are 13 residues in the CDR3. Germline CDR1 is SEHNR and CDR2 is FQNEAQ (reference sequence). The V gene lost 0 bases and the J gene lost 3 bases, with 5 bases spanning the gap. The CDR3 protein is CASSLAGDYGYTF. In nucleotides, the CDR3 is TGTGCCAGCAGCTTAGCCGGGGACTATGGCTACACCTTC.

This clonotype was seen a handful of times. The chain joins TRBV6-6 to TRBJ1-1; D call uncertain. The V end lost 1 base, the J end lost 5 bases, and 8 bases lay between the germline ends. The germline CDR1 and CDR2 sequences are MNHNY and SVGAGI (reference sequence). The CDR3 has 13 residues. The CDR3 sequence: CASSYLRETEAFF. DNA of the CDR3: TGTGCCAGCAGTTACTTAAGGGAAACTGAAGCTTTCTTT.

This clonotype was found many times. The chain uses TRBV7-3 and TRBJ1-1; D is perhaps TRBD1 (6 bases). Germline loops: CDR1 SGHTA, CDR2 FQGTGA. The CDR3 sequence is 12 residues long. V was shortened by 3 bases and J by 5 bases, with 7 bases between the two germline ends. The CDR3 DNA reads TGTGCCAGCAGCTTCACAGGGACTGAAGCTTTCTTT. Protein product: CASSFTGTEAFF. Drawing the rest from reference TRBV7-3 and TRBJ1-1, the complete variable domain is GAGVSQTPSNKVTEKGKYVELRCDPISGHTALYWYRQSLGQGPEFLIYFQGTGAADDSGLPNDRFFAVRPEGSVSTLKIQRTERGDSAVYLCASSFTGTEAFFGQGTRLTVV.

This clonotype was seen at least ten times. This chain links TRBV20-1 with TRBJ2-7; D is uncertain. Germline V CDR1 and CDR2: DFQATT, SNEGSKA (reference sequence). This CDR3 spans 11 amino acids. The ends were cut back, 0 bases at V and 8 bases at J, with 8 bases in the middle. The CDR3 DNA reads TGCAGTGCTAGAGATCAGTCGAAGCAGTACTTC. It is translated as CSARDQSKQYF.

This clonotype appeared many times. The chain joins TRBV7-6 to TRBJ1-2; perhaps TRBD1 as D (6 bases). With 5 bases removed from V and 0 bases from J, the gap between germline ends came to 16 bases. CDR3 length equals 16 residues. Per the germline V gene, CDR1 is SGHVS and CDR2 is FNYEAQ. CDR3 bases: TGTGCCAGCAGCCCCCAATCGGACAGTGCTAACTATGGCTACACCTTC. Its protein is CASSPQSDSANYGYTF.

This clonotype was counted many times. In nucleotides, the CDR3 is TGTGCCAGCAGCGCAGGTATGGCGGATCAGCCCCAGCATTTT. It yields the protein CASSAGMADQPQHF. J is TRBJ1-5 and V is TRBV7-8; no clear D gene. This CDR3 has 14 residues. The V and J ends lost 5 bases and 5 bases respectively, with 13 bases between them. Germline CDR1 is SGHVS and CDR2 is FQNEAQ. The full variable domain, its missing parts supplied by reference TRBV7-8 and TRBJ1-5, is GAGVSQSPRYKVAKRGQDVALRCDPISGHVSLFWYQQALGQGPEFLTYFQNEAQLDKSGLPSDRFFAERPEGSVSTLKIQRTQQEDSAVYLCASSAGMADQPQHFGDGTRLSIL.

The table lists this clonotype with many counts. The chain has TRBV29-1 and TRBJ2-5; TRBD1 or TRBD2 may be the D gene (6 bases each). V lost 7 bases and J 1 base, leaving 16 bases between the germline ends. Germline values: CDR1 SQVTM, CDR2 ANQGSEA. The CDR3 runs 14 residues. CDR3 in amino acids: CSGRGQYFQETQYF. The CDR3 DNA follows: TGCAGCGGGCGGGGACAATACTTCCAAGAGACCCAGTACTTC.

This clonotype was seen ten or more times. The chain joins TRBV5-1 to TRBJ2-5, with 8 bases identical to TRBD2. The CDR3 totals 15 residues. Germline CDR1 and CDR2: SGHRS and YFSETQ. The J segment lost 1 base and the V segment lost 2 bases, leaving 4 bases of the junction unmatched. CDR3 region: CASSFSGTLQETQYF. Written as DNA, the CDR3 is TGCGCCAGCAGCTTTAGCGGGACCCTCCAAGAGACCCAGTACTTC.

In its sample, this clonotype was seen many times. The chain couples TRBV12-3 or TRBV12-4 to TRBJ1-2, with 9 bases fitting TRBD1. The CDR3 runs 14 residues. V was clipped by 6 bases and J by 1 base; unmatched bases: 3. The chain's CDR3 is CASRKGQGNYGYTF. Written as DNA, the CDR3 is TGTGCCAGCAGGAAGGGACAGGGTAACTATGGCTACACCTTC.